The subject of this entry is one TCR beta chain. Its recognized antigen is unknown. Base qualities were left out, and no much larger clone turns up one base away. Libraries were built with 5' RACE. The sequencer was an Illumina HiSeq 2500. The second PCR ran for roughly 6 to 11 cycles and used a J-beta primer mix along with a sample-barcoded 5' primer. Each TCR beta cDNA molecule received a unique molecular identifier from a template-switch 5' adaptor carrying 12 random nucleotides. Each sample yielded at least 2.5 million CDR3-containing paired-end reads. The Mint cDNA synthesis kit, primed by a TRBC-specific oligonucleotide, was used to synthesize first-strand cDNA from all RNA. After uracil-DNA glycosylase treatment, a first 18-cycle PCR used universal primers M1SS and BC2_uni_R on all cDNA. In the paper's pipeline: For normalization, 1 million high-quality reads, each with a distinct molecular identifier, were randomly selected from each sample. Reads with shared molecular identifiers were discarded instead of being binned into consensus sequences. MiTCR, set to a Q25 quality threshold and the strictest error-elimination algorithm, was used for CDR3 identification, clonotype clustering and error correction. A nonparametric unseen species model with Euler transformation was used to estimate a lower bound on total TCR beta diversity. TCRdb reworked the public reads: Q25 trimming with fastp, MiXCR clone assembly, productive beta chains retained. Entries are consolidated by CDR3 protein sequence, retaining the most common genes and DNA. TCRdb assigned the V and J calls; the authors' analysis was not used. The sample records 1,500,000 or so distinct CDR3 sequences, roughly 59% of which are singletons. 6.7% of the sample is taken by the ten largest.

The sample belongs to a study of blood T cells in healthy people across ages (dated by TCRdb to the mid-2010s). Broadly, across the study: In model experiments, roughly one uniquely barcoded TCR beta cDNA molecule per two T cells was captured by template switching. To track age-related changes in TCR beta repertoire diversity, the study relied on deep sequencing normalized with unique cDNA molecular identifiers. Four age groups were formed from the donors: young (average around 15 years), middle-aged (less than 40), aged (62) and long-lived (less than 85). To avoid experimental bias, donors of different ages were randomly spread across the sequencing lanes. For two donors (one aged 18 to 30 and one aged 80 or older), the study analyzed two additional independent replicas of 1 million unique cDNA reads from the same blood draw. Findings and caveats that apply to the study as a whole: Total diversity estimates from one million sequenced T cells were considered lower bounds and underestimates. Observed TCR beta diversity per million T cells fell roughly linearly with age, and a significant reduction was already apparent by age roughly 40. Compared with the aged group, more naive CD4+ T cells, fewer expanded clones and increased TCR diversity were shown by the long-lived group, suggesting age selection. Conclusive comparison of naive and antigen-experienced compartments was prevented by the profiling of bulk unsorted PBMCs. Donor CMV infection status was unknown, potentially confounding age-related changes in expanded clonotypes. A strong correlation was found between observed TCR beta diversity and the percentage of naive T cells measured by flow cytometry.

From the germline V gene, CDR1 is KGHDR and CDR2 is SFDVKD. Including the terminal cysteine and phenylalanine, the CDR3 comprises 18 residues. CDR3 DNA is the only sequence kept; it has 54 bases, read in frame from the first base. V gives up 4 bases and J gives up 7 bases, and the segment between their germline ends measures 25 bases. The approximately 40 donors, aged 6 to 90 years, were systemically healthy Caucasian individuals from Russia. Each donor gave about 9.7 milliliters of peripheral blood, drawn into EDTA-treated Vacutainer tubes. Ficoll-Paque density-gradient centrifugation was used to isolate PBMCs, with at least 6.5 million per sample. Trizol reagent was used to extract total RNA from the PBMCs, yielding at least 5 micrograms per sample. Naive CD45RAhigh/CD27high T cell percentages were measured by flow cytometry on a PBMC aliquot from every donor.

The TCR comes from a man younger than 35 in good health. In this chain, TRBV24-1 is recombined with TRBJ2-1, with no reliable assignment of the D segment. The specimen sequenced was blood. The sequenced DNA: TGTGCCACCAGTGAAGCGAGCCTGGGCCAACCTTGGGAAAATGAGCAGTTCTTC. It encodes CATSEASLGQPWENEQFF.